Presented here are 14 T cell receptor beta chains from one specimen sequenced in a study of blood T cell repertoires in COVID-19. Measured with immunoSEQ multiplex PCR; TCRdb has only the in-frame clones, and not every one. The sample includes about 320,000 clones, approximately 91% of them seen just once. The sample was PBMCs or T cells enriched from blood (not recorded which). All receptors derive from a woman aged 25 to 45 who had been exposed to COVID-19.

This rearrangement joins TRBV4-2 to TRBJ1-2, with 9 bases lining up with TRBD1. J lost 4 bases, V lost 0 bases, and 9 bases had no gene match. Germline loops: CDR1 LGHNA, CDR2 YNFKEQ. This CDR3 comprises 17 residues. CDR3 coding DNA: TGTGCCAGCAGCCAAGATCCGATTGCGACAGGGGGCTATGGCTACACCTTC. Translated: CASSQDPIATGGYGYTF.

The V call is TRBV9, the J call TRBJ1-1; 10 bases are a match to TRBD1. V shed 3 bases, J shed 5 bases, and the junction held 16 bases outside the gene matches. Germline V gene sequence: CDR1 SGDLS, CDR2 YYNGEE. The CDR3 consists of 18 residues. The CDR3 here is CASSAPGQGRIHTTEAFF. CDR3 in DNA: TGTGCCAGCAGCGCCCCGGGACAGGGGCGCATACACACGACTGAAGCTTTCTTT.

This clone came up once. The chain has TRBV6-5 and TRBJ2-1; TRBD1 matches at 7 bases. Losses at the gene ends were 8 bases for V and 2 bases for J; bases not matched to a gene: 6. Germline CDR1 MNHEY, CDR2 SVGAGI. CDR3 size: 14 residues. CDR3 in amino acids: CASHIQGTYNEQFF. The CDR3 DNA follows: TGTGCCAGCCACATACAGGGGACCTACAATGAGCAGTTCTTC.

This clone was counted between two and nine times. The J gene is TRBJ2-7, the V gene TRBV18; possible D gene TRBD1, 5 bases. CDR1 is KGHSH and CDR2 is LQKENI in the germline V gene. This CDR3 contains 15 residues. Trimming pared 0 bases from V and 2 bases from J, leaving 11 bases between. The CDR3 loop is CASSPPRGQAYEQYF. CDR3 coding DNA: TGTGCCAGCTCACCACCTAGGGGCCAAGCCTACGAGCAGTACTTC.

The chain is built from TRBV27 and TRBJ1-1; a weak D match, TRBD1 (5 bases). This CDR3 region has 15 residues. Trimming removed 3 bases from V and 3 bases from J, with 14 bases in between. CDR1 and CDR2 from the germline V gene are MNHEY and SMNVEV (reference sequence). The CDR3 DNA is TGTGCCAGCAGTTTGGGGGGGGATTTGGACACTGAAGCTTTCTTT. Translation: CASSLGGDLDTEAFF.

The chain has TRBV5-1 and TRBJ1-3; D may be TRBD1 (6 bases). V was cut by 4 bases and J by 8 bases, with 10 bases left in between. Germline V gene data show CDR1 as SGHRS and CDR2 as YFSETQ. The CDR3 has 12 amino acids. The CDR3 DNA is TGCGCCAGCAGCGTTAACAGGGACACCATATATTTT. Encoded protein: CASSVNRDTIYF.

The genes are TRBV13 and TRBJ1-6; no reliable D call. Between the trimmed V and J ends, which lost 0 bases and 4 bases, there was a span of 13 bases. The CDR3 contains 17 residues. Germline CDR1 and CDR2: PRHDT and FYEKMQ (reference sequence). The CDR3 region is CASSLGRPWAYNSPLHF. In nucleotides, the CDR3 is TGTGCCAGCAGCTTAGGCCGGCCCTGGGCTTATAATTCACCCCTCCACTTT.

The chain uses TRBV2 and TRBJ1-5; D possibly corresponds to TRBD1 (6 bases). CDR3 length: 16 residues. The V gene's germline CDR1 is SNHLY and CDR2 FYNNEI. The V gene lost 6 bases and the J gene lost 3 bases, with 18 bases spanning the gap. DNA for the CDR3: TGTGCCAGCAGGAATGGACAGTCGTTCTCCAATCAGCCCCAGCATTTT. This sequence encodes CASRNGQSFSNQPQHF.

This sequence joins TRBV27 and TRBJ1-2, with 7 bases identical to TRBD1. This CDR3 has 13 residues. The J segment lost 8 bases and the V segment lost 8 bases, leaving 11 bases of the junction unmatched. CDR1 is MNHEY and CDR2 is SMNVEV in the germline V gene (reference sequence). CDR3 sequence (DNA): TGTGCCAGCCGGCTACAGGGGTATGGGGGCTACACCTTC. Its protein product is CASRLQGYGGYTF.

The V and J genes are TRBV4-1 and TRBJ2-2, with a weak D call TRBD1 (6 bases). CDR3 length: 15 residues. Trimming shortened V by 1 base and J by 3 bases, and 9 bases separated the two germline ends. Germline V gives CDR1 MGHRA, CDR2 YSYEKL. The CDR3 DNA follows: TGCGCCAGCAGCCAAGCGGCAGGGGACACCGGGGAGCTGTTTTTT. It yields the protein CASSQAAGDTGELFF.

The genes are TRBV7-7 and TRBJ2-5; D is perhaps TRBD1 (6 bases). This CDR3 spans 16 amino acids. The germline gives CDR1 SSHAT, CDR2 FNYEAQ (reference sequence). The V end lost 0 bases, the J end lost 1 base, and 12 bases lay between the germline ends. In nucleotides, the CDR3 is TGTGCCAGCAGCTTAGCGGGAATAGGGGGCCAAGAGACCCAGTACTTC. Its protein product is CASSLAGIGGQETQYF.

The chain has TRBV27 and TRBJ1-3, with D unresolved. Germline CDR1 MNHEY, CDR2 SMNVEV (reference sequence). CDR3 size: 16 residues. V was pared by 5 bases and J by 2 bases, with 16 bases between. This chain's CDR3 is CASSPSFTRPGNTIYF. The CDR3 nucleotides read TGTGCCAGCAGTCCGTCTTTTACACGTCCTGGAAACACCATATATTTT.

The chain joins TRBV27 to TRBJ1-2, with 9 bases matching TRBD1. This CDR3 has 15 residues. From germline, CDR1 is MNHEY and CDR2 SMNVEV (reference sequence). The V and J ends lost 5 bases and 3 bases, in that order; junction bases with no gene match: 7. The CDR3 sequence: CASSRTGTGYYGYTF. CDR3 DNA sequence: TGTGCCAGCAGTCGAACCGGGACAGGGTACTATGGCTACACCTTC.

For the CDR3, the DNA is TGTGCCAGCAGCTCAAGGACAGGGATGAACACTGAAGCTTTCTTT. Translating it yields CASSSRTGMNTEAFF. The chain recombines TRBV5-4 with TRBJ1-1; TRBD1 matches at 8 bases. The CDR3 is 15 residues long. With V trimmed by 3 bases and J by 0 bases, 4 bases remained unmatched. The germline V gene has CDR1 SGHNT and CDR2 YYREEE (reference sequence).